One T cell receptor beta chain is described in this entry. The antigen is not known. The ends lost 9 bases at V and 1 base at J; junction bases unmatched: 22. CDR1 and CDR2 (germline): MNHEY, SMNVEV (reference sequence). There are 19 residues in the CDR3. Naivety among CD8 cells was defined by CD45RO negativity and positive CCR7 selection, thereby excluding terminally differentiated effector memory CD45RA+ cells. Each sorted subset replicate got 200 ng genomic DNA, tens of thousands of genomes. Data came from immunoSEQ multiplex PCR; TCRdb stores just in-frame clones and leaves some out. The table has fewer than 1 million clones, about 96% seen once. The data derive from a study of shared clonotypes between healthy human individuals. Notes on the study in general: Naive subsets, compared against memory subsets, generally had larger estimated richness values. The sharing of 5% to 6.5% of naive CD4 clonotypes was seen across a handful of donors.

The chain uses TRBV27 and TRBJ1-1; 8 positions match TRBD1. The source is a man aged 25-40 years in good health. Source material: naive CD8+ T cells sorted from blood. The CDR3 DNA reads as TGTGCCAGTAAATCATTCTCTGTGCCGGACAGGGCGGGGAACACTGAAGCTTTCTTT. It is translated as CASKSFSVPDRAGNTEAFF.